The T cell receptor beta chain under discussion was sequenced for a study of T cells in Graves' hyperthyroidism and ophthalmopathy. At least ten counts were recorded for this clonotype. Enrolled ophthalmopathy patients presented with a Clinical Activity Score of at least 3, a NOSPECS grade of at least 4, and disease duration under 3 months. Diagnostic assessment was based on clinical symptoms, serum thyroxine and TRAb, thyroid ultrasound and orbital computed tomography. Amplified regions were TCR beta CDR3 sequences from RNA transcripts. HTBI primers were employed in a first-round RT-PCR of the TCR CDR3. MiXCR, applied by TCRdb to the multiplex PCR reads, yields one record per CDR3 protein. Among approximately 600,000 distinct CDR3 sequences, 14% to 15% were seen once, and the ten largest hold about 4%. CDR1 is MDHEN, CDR2 SYDVKM, per germline. This CDR3 contains 14 residues. Trimming removed 5 bases from V and 5 bases from J; junction bases left unmatched: 6.

The sample comprised blood. The receptor was derived from a woman aged 40 to 50 with Graves' ophthalmopathy. The chain uses TRBV28 and TRBJ2-7; 10 positions match TRBD1. For the CDR3, the DNA is TGTGCCAGCAGTGACAGGGGGCCAGTGGACGAGCAGTACTTC. Protein: CASSDRGPVDEQYF.